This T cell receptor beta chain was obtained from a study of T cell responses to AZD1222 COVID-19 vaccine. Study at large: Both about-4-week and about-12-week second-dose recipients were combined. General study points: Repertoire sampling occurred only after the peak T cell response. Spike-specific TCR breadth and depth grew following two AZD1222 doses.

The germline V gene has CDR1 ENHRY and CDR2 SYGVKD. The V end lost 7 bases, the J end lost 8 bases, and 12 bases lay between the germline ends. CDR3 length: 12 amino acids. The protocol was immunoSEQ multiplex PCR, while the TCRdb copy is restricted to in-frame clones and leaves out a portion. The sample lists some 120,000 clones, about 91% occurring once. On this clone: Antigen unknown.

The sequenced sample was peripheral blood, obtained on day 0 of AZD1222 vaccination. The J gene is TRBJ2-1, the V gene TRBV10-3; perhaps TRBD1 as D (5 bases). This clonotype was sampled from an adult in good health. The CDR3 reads CAIKEQGHEQFF. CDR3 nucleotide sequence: TGTGCCATCAAGGAGCAGGGCCATGAGCAGTTCTTC.